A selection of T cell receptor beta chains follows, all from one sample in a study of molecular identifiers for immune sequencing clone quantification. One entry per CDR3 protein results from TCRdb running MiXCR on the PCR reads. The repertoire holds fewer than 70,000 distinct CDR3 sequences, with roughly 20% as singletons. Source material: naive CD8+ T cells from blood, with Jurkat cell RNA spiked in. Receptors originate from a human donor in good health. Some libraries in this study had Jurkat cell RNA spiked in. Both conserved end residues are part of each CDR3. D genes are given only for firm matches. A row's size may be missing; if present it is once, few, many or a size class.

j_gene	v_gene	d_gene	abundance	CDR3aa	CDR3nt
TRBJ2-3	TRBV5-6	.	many	CASSLDPGITDTQYF	TGTGCCAGCAGCTTGGATCCGGGGATCACAGATACGCAGTATTTT
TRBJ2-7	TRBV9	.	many	CASSPSPGWGSYEQYF	TGTGCCAGCAGCCCATCCCCGGGGTGGGGGTCTTACGAGCAGTACTTC
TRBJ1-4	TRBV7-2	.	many	CASSSAGTFGEKLFF	TGTGCCAGCAGCTCCGCTGGGACTTTTGGTGAAAAACTGTTTTTT
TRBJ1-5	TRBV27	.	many	CASSSIRDDLSPQHF	TGTGCCAGCAGTTCGATCCGGGATGATCTCTCGCCCCAGCATTTT
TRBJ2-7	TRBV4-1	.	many	CASSQVGTGIYEQYF	TGCGCCAGCAGCCAAGTGGGGACGGGGATCTACGAGCAGTACTTC
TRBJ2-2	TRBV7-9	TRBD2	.	CAGGPGGGRNTGELFF	TGTGCCGGCGGCCCCGGCGGGGGACGTAACACCGGGGAGCTGTTTTTT
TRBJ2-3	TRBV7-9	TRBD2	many	CASSELAGALGTDTQYF	TGTGCCAGCAGCGAACTAGCGGGTGCGCTCGGCACAGATACGCAGTATTTT
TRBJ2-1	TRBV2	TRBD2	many	CASSETGLATYNEQFF	TGTGCCAGCAGCGAAACAGGACTAGCGACCTACAATGAGCAGTTCTTC
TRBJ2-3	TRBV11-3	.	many	CASSSIDYTDTQYF	TGTGCCAGCAGCTCCATTGATTACACAGATACGCAGTATTTT
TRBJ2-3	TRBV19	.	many	CASSIDPRGGDTQYF	TGTGCCAGTAGTATAGATCCACGAGGAGGTGATACGCAGTATTTT
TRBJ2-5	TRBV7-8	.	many	CASSLVVGEVLETQYF	TGTGCCAGCAGCTTAGTAGTCGGGGAGGTATTAGAGACCCAGTACTTC
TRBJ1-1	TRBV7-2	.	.	CASSLNSLTPEAFF	TGTGCCAGCAGCTTAAATTCGTTGACTCCTGAAGCTTTCTTT
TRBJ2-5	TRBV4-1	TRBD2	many	CASSPPALAGGQETQYF	TGCGCCAGCAGCCCGCCCGCACTAGCGGGAGGTCAAGAGACCCAGTACTTC
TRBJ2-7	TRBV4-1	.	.	CASSRSPGEVYEQYF	TGCGCCAGCAGCCGATCTCCCGGGGAGGTCTACGAGCAGTACTTC
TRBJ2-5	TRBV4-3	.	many	CASSPLTGEETQYF	TGCGCCAGCAGCCCTCTAACCGGGGAAGAGACCCAGTACTTC
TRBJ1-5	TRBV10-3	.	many	CAIADVSGGNQPQHF	TGTGCCATCGCTGACGTGTCAGGGGGCAATCAGCCCCAGCATTTT
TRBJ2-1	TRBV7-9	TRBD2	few	CASSGTQRREGNEQFF	TGTGCCAGCAGCGGGACCCAGCGGCGGGAGGGGAATGAGCAGTTCTTC
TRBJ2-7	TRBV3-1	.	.	CASSQEQGTNYEQYF	TGTGCCAGCAGCCAAGAACAGGGAACAAATTACGAGCAGTACTTC
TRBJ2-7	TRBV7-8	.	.	CASSFDRHVGSYEQYF	TGTGCCAGCAGCTTTGACAGACATGTAGGCTCCTACGAGCAGTACTTC
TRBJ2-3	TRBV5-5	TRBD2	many	CASSLATSGRSDTQYF	TGTGCCAGCAGCTTAGCGACTAGCGGGAGATCAGATACGCAGTATTTT